These 25 T cell receptor beta chains were all obtained from the same sample, sequenced in a study of post-analysis software for immune sequencing data. Findings of the study overall: There were several TRBV segments more frequent in patients than controls, and TRBV5-6, TRBV5-1 and TRBV20-1 were among them.

Built from TCR beta cDNA, the libraries had unique molecular identifiers in them. TCRdb re-derived calls from the PCR reads in MiXCR, one entry per CDR3 protein. The table includes hundreds of thousands of distinct CDR3 sequences, over 45% detected once. Their recognized antigens are unknown. Material: blood. The receptors derive from a girl aged 2 to 10 with multiple sclerosis.

DNA for the CDR3: TGCAGCGTTGACCGGGCGGGACAAAGTAATGAGCAGTTCTTC. Translated: CSVDRAGQSNEQFF. The chain carries TRBV29-1 and TRBJ2-1, with D perhaps being TRBD1 or TRBD2 (6 bases each). CDR1 is SQVTM, CDR2 ANQGSEA, per germline. The CDR3 loop spans 14 amino acids. V lost 3 bases to trimming and J lost 7 bases, with 16 bases between them.

This clonotype was recorded a few times. This chain connects TRBV2 to TRBJ1-2; 8 bases are shared with TRBD1. Per germline, CDR1 SNHLY and CDR2 FYNNEI. The V segment lost 3 bases and the J segment 4 bases; nucleotides outside the gene matches: 10. The CDR3 loop spans 16 amino acids. The CDR3 loop reads CASSEFAAGGGYGYTF. CDR3 bases: TGTGCCAGCAGTGAGTTTGCCGCAGGGGGCGGCTATGGCTACACCTTC.

This rearrangement joins TRBV5-1 to TRBJ2-5; possibly TRBD1 for D (6 bases). The V gene's germline CDR1 is SGHRS and CDR2 YFSETQ. CDR3 length: 11 residues. Between the trimmed V and J ends, which lost 0 bases and 9 bases, there was a span of 6 bases. CDR3 nucleotides: TGCGCCAGCAGCTTGGAGGGGGCCCAGTACTTC. Its translation: CASSLEGAQYF.

This clonotype was detected only once. The J gene is TRBJ2-1, the V gene TRBV6-2 or TRBV6-3; the match to TRBD1 covers 9 bases. The CDR3 sequence is 14 residues long. Losses at the gene ends were 5 bases for V and 6 bases for J; bases not matched to a gene: 5. The germline V gene encodes CDR1 MNHEY and CDR2 SVGEGT. The CDR3 reads CASSPGTGINEQFF. CDR3 coding DNA: TGTGCCAGCAGTCCCGGGACAGGGATCAATGAGCAGTTCTTC.

Points on this clonotype: An end of the junction does not agree with germline; a read error may underlie this. The chain employs TRBV7-9 and TRBJ2-1; maybe TRBD2 (5 bases). CDR1 and CDR2 from the germline V gene are SEHNR and FQNEAQ (reference sequence). The CDR3 extends over 13 amino acids. The CDR3 sequence is CASSSPSSNKQFF. CDR3 sequence (DNA): TGTGCCAGCAGCTCTCCGTCTAGCAATAAGCAGTTCTTC.

The chain couples TRBV6-6 to TRBJ1-2; a weak D match, TRBD1 (6 bases). Per the germline V gene, CDR1 is MNHNY and CDR2 is SVGAGI (reference sequence). The CDR3 has 15 amino acids. Trimming removed 6 bases at V and 3 bases at J, with 17 bases between. CDR3 DNA: TGTGCCAGCAGCCCATGGGGGGCGGGGGACTATGGCTACACCTTC. Amino acid sequence: CASSPWGAGDYGYTF.

Regarding this clonotype: One end of the junction is discordant with germline, which a read error may explain. This chain connects TRBV6-2 or TRBV6-3 to TRBJ2-4, with D maybe TRBD1 (6 bases). The better agreement between TRBJ2-5 and the DNA end casts doubt on the J call. Germline assignment: CDR1 MNHEY and CDR2 SVGEGT. The CDR3 length is 14 residues. This chain's CDR3 is CAGSRQVNQETQYF. CDR3 in DNA: TGTGCCGGCAGCAGACAGGTGAACCAAGAGACCCAGTACTTC.

Remarks on this clonotype: Relative to the germline gene, one junction end is altered; a read error may explain this. The chain uses TRBV29-1 and TRBJ1-1; 7 bases are a match to TRBD1. CDR1 is SQVTM, CDR2 ANQGSEA, per germline. The CDR3 contains 12 residues. The DNA for the CDR3 is TGCGGCGTCCAGGGGGGGGTCACTGAAGCTTTCTTT. Translation gives CGVQGGVTEAFF.

This clonotype was seen just once. The chain joins TRBV5-1 to TRBJ2-1, with 8 bases lining up with TRBD1. V was pared by 1 base and J by 5 bases, with 5 bases of the junction left unmatched. CDR3 size: 15 residues. CDR1 and CDR2 (germline): SGHRS, YFSETQ. The CDR3 sequence is CASSLSGDRNNEQFF. DNA of the CDR3: TGCGCCAGCAGCTTGTCAGGGGACAGGAACAATGAGCAGTTCTTC.

This CDR3 is CATSRSGASGGNEQFF. CDR3 bases: TGTGCCACCAGCAGATCCGGTGCTAGCGGGGGCAATGAGCAGTTCTTC. The rearrangement uses TRBV15 and TRBJ2-1; TRBD2 matches 10 bases. The CDR3 runs 16 residues. CDR1 is LNHNV, CDR2 YYDKDF, per germline (reference sequence). V lost 2 bases, J lost 6 bases, and 7 bases stayed unmatched.

This sequence joins TRBV20-1 and TRBJ1-2; possibly TRBD1 for D (6 bases). The CDR3 sequence is 14 residues long. V was cut by 3 bases and J by 5 bases, with 16 bases left in between. Germline V lookup: CDR1 DFQATT, CDR2 SNEGSKA (reference sequence). The CDR3 is CSASPGGAVYGYTF. The DNA for the CDR3 is TGCAGTGCTAGTCCGGGGGGGGCAGTGTATGGCTACACCTTC.

This rearrangement joins TRBV10-2 to TRBJ2-6; possible D gene TRBD2, 6 bases. The germline V and J ends were trimmed by 0 bases and 4 bases, with 22 bases remaining between them. This CDR3 has 20 residues. Germline assignment: CDR1 WSHSY and CDR2 SAAADI. The CDR3 DNA is TGCGCCAGCAGTGAGTCGACTCTGGGGGGAGGAATCTCAGGGGCCAACGTCCTGACTTTC. Amino acids: CASSESTLGGGISGANVLTF.

Worth noting for this clonotype: Relative to the germline gene, one junction end is altered; a read error may explain this. This chain connects TRBV9 to TRBJ2-2; D uncertain. Germline loops: CDR1 SGDLS, CDR2 YYNGEE. CDR3 size: 12 residues. The CDR3 spells CASTVNTGELFF. The CDR3 DNA follows: TGTGCCAGCACCGTAAACACCGGGGAGCTGTTTTTT.

The chain recombines TRBV9 with TRBJ2-3; D perhaps matches TRBD2 (6 bases). Trimming removed 4 bases from V and 1 base from J, with 16 bases in between. From germline, CDR1 is SGDLS and CDR2 YYNGEE. This CDR3 comprises 16 residues. CDR3 nucleotides: TGTGCCAGCAGCCCAGGGTCGGGAGAAGGCACAGATACGCAGTATTTT. Translated, it gives CASSPGSGEGTDTQYF.

This chain links TRBV7-2 with TRBJ2-3, with TRBD2 as a possible D gene (6 bases). CDR1 and CDR2 (germline): SGHTA, FQGNSA. The CDR3 is 15 amino acids. Between the trimmed V and J ends, which lost 3 bases and 2 bases, there was a span of 12 bases. CDR3 loop: CASSLVTRTTDTQYF. In nucleotides, the CDR3 is TGTGCCAGCAGCTTGGTGACTAGAACCACAGATACGCAGTATTTT. Full variable domain (outside the CDR3, taken from reference TRBV7-2 and TRBJ2-3): GAGVSQSPSNKVTEKGKDVELRCDPISGHTALYWYRQSLGQGLEFLIYFQGNSAPDKSGLPSDRFSAERTGGSVSTLTIQRTQQEDSAVYLCASSLVTRTTDTQYFGPGTRLTVL.

The chain recombines TRBV6-2 or TRBV6-3 with TRBJ2-3; D is perhaps TRBD1 or TRBD2 (5 bases each). The V gene's germline CDR1 is MNHEY and CDR2 SVGEGT. This CDR3 region has 15 residues. V shed 5 bases and J shed 2 bases, with 14 bases lying between them. CDR3 region: CASSTRDRFTDTQYF. In DNA form, the CDR3 reads TGTGCCAGCAGTACCAGGGACCGGTTCACAGATACGCAGTATTTT.

The gene calls are TRBV20-1 and TRBJ2-7; D not resolved. The J call could be wrong; TRBJ2-5 is a better fit for the DNA end. The germline gives CDR1 DFQATT, CDR2 SNEGSKA (reference sequence). The CDR3 is 13 residues long. The CDR3 here is CSANIESGETQYF. CDR3 DNA: TGCAGTGCTAATATAGAATCAGGAGAGACCCAGTACTTC.

This chain links TRBV29-1 with TRBJ1-2, with D unclear. This CDR3 has 12 amino acids. The germline gives CDR1 SQVTM, CDR2 ANQGSEA. The V end was cut by 1 base, the J end by 8 bases, with 11 bases between. The chain's CDR3 is CSVEGVGYGYTF. The CDR3 DNA reads TGCAGCGTTGAAGGCGTGGGCTACGGCTACACCTTC.

This clonotype was detected many times. J is TRBJ2-7 and V is TRBV11-2; 8 bases agree with TRBD1. This CDR3 has 13 amino acids. V shed 5 bases and J 2 bases; nucleotides not matched to a gene: 2. Per germline, CDR1 SGHAT and CDR2 FQNNGV. CDR3 sequence reads: CASSPDRAYEQYF. The CDR3 region has the DNA TGTGCCAGCAGCCCGGACAGGGCCTACGAGCAGTACTTC. Full variable domain (missing parts from reference TRBV11-2 and TRBJ2-7): EAGVAQSPRYKIIEKRQSVAFWCNPISGHATLYWYQQILGQGPKLLIQFQNNGVVDDSQLPKDRFSAERLKGVDSTLKIQPAKLEDSAVYLCASSPDRAYEQYFGPGTRLTVT.

The chain links TRBV5-1 to TRBJ2-3, with D tentatively TRBD1 or TRBD2 (5 bases each). With 4 bases removed from V and 2 bases from J, the gap between germline ends came to 17 bases. The germline V gene encodes CDR1 SGHRS and CDR2 YFSETQ. The CDR3 spans 16 residues. Here the CDR3 reads CASSARDPGDTDTQYF. CDR3 DNA sequence: TGCGCCAGCAGCGCAAGGGACCCCGGGGACACAGATACGCAGTATTTT.

This clonotype was observed a handful of times. A much bigger clone sits one base away, suggesting this may be a read error. The chain carries TRBV7-9 and TRBJ2-5; D remains unclear. CDR3 length equals 12 residues. Germline V gene lookup returns CDR1 SEHNR and CDR2 FQNEAQ (reference sequence). CDR3 DNA: TGTGTCAGCAGCTTATACCAAGAGACCCAGTACTTC. Translated, it gives CVSSLYQETQYF.

This clonotype turned up a few times. The chain carries TRBV12-3 or TRBV12-4 and TRBJ2-3; TRBD1 aligns across 8 bases. J gave up 4 bases and V 1 base, and 4 bases lay outside the gene matches. The CDR3 is 15 residues long. CDR3 DNA: TGTGCCAGCAGTTTAGACAGGGGGTCGGCAGATACGCAGTATTTT. It is translated as CASSLDRGSADTQYF.

This clonotype was recorded a few times. The chain joins TRBV5-1 to TRBJ2-5, with 8 bases that match TRBD1. With V trimmed by 0 bases and J by 4 bases, 5 bases remained unmatched. There are 15 residues in the CDR3. Germline-derived CDR1 and CDR2 are SGHRS and YFSETQ. As DNA, the CDR3 is TGCGCCAGCAGCTTGGGGGGGACAGGTCGAGAGACCCAGTACTTC. Translation: CASSLGGTGRETQYF.

This sequence joins TRBV29-1 and TRBJ2-3; D is ambiguous. Germline values: CDR1 SQVTM, CDR2 ANQGSEA. V was pared by 2 bases and J by 1 base, with 7 bases between. The CDR3 is 13 residues long. This chain's CDR3 is CSVETERTDTQYF. The CDR3 region has the DNA TGCAGCGTTGAAACAGAACGCACAGATACGCAGTATTTT.

The chain carries TRBV12-3 or TRBV12-4 and TRBJ2-5; 10 bases match TRBD2. The V and J ends lost 3 bases and 0 bases, in that order; junction bases with no gene match: 7. The CDR3 sequence is 17 residues long. The CDR3, as DNA: TGTGCCAGCAGTTTCTCTAGCGGGGGAGTGTACCAAGAGACCCAGTACTTC. Amino acid sequence: CASSFSSGGVYQETQYF.